These 29 T cell receptor beta chains came from one sample sequenced in a study of T cells in tumors after PD-1 blockade. The repertoire was sequenced with immunoSEQ multiplex PCR; TCRdb's copy has only in-frame clones and lacks some. The profile shows about 47,000 clones, about four fifths of them singletons. Source: PBMCs, taken before anti-PD-1 treatment. Every receptor here comes from a human donor with basal cell carcinoma.

The chain recombines TRBV7-9 with TRBJ2-5, with D uncertain. Germline-derived CDR1 and CDR2 are SEHNR and FQNEAQ (reference sequence). The CDR3 length is 11 residues. Trimming shortened V by 11 bases and J by 1 base, and 8 bases separated the two germline ends. In DNA, the CDR3 is TGTGCCGGGCGGTCCCAAGAGACCCAGTACTTC. This encodes CAGRSQETQYF.

V gene TRBV18 combines with J gene TRBJ2-3; D possibly corresponds to TRBD2 (5 bases). V gave up 2 bases and J gave up 0 bases, with 9 bases separating them. The germline V gene has CDR1 KGHSH and CDR2 LQKENI. CDR3 size: 15 residues. CDR3 protein: CASSPAGLSTDTQYF. The CDR3 region has the DNA TGTGCCAGCTCACCAGCGGGTTTGAGCACAGATACGCAGTATTTT.

The genes are TRBV3-1 (or the pseudogene TRBV3-2) and TRBJ1-2; D is possibly TRBD1 (5 bases). Trimming took off 0 bases at V and 5 bases at J, with 10 bases between the two ends. The CDR3 is made up of 14 amino acids. CDR1 and CDR2 (germline): LGHDT, YNNKEL (reference sequence). The CDR3 protein is CASSQERGLYGYTF. The CDR3 DNA follows: TGTGCCAGCAGCCAAGAACGGGGGTTGTATGGCTACACCTTC.

This chain uses TRBV5-4 with TRBJ2-7; 10 bases agree with TRBD2. This CDR3 has 16 residues. CDR1 is SGHNT, CDR2 YYREEE, per germline (reference sequence). Unmatched junction bases numbered 7, after V lost 2 bases and J lost 2 bases. The CDR3 here is CASSLGASGGPYEQYF. The CDR3 DNA is TGTGCCAGCAGCTTAGGGGCTAGCGGGGGTCCCTACGAGCAGTACTTC.

V is TRBV7-9 and J is TRBJ1-1; the D is unclear. The CDR3 has 14 residues. Deletions cut 5 bases from V and 4 bases from J, with 14 bases between. CDR1 is SEHNR and CDR2 is FQNEAQ in the germline V gene (reference sequence). This CDR3 is CASSPVVAGTEAFF. The CDR3 nucleotides read TGTGCCAGCAGCCCGGTCGTAGCGGGCACTGAAGCTTTCTTT.

This chain connects TRBV28 to TRBJ1-2, with D unresolved. Trimming cost V 5 bases and J 4 bases, with 11 bases left between them. The CDR3 extends over 13 amino acids. Germline V gene sequence: CDR1 MDHEN, CDR2 SYDVKM. CDR3 nucleotide sequence: TGTGCCAGCAGTCCCCGGACGGGCTATGGCTACACCTTC. Translating gives CASSPRTGYGYTF.

The V call is TRBV5-6, the J call TRBJ1-1, with 7 bases lining up with TRBD1. Germline V CDR1 and CDR2: SGHDT, YYEEEE. The CDR3 has 18 amino acids. V dropped 3 bases and J dropped 3; count of bases not matched to a gene: 17. The CDR3 here is CASSSWARDSTRHTEAFF. Here the CDR3 DNA reads TGTGCCAGCAGCTCGTGGGCCCGGGACAGTACCCGTCACACTGAAGCTTTCTTT.

The gene calls are TRBV5-5 and TRBJ2-5; D uncertain. This CDR3 is 13 amino acids long. The germline V and J ends were trimmed by 5 bases and 3 bases, with 11 bases remaining between them. Germline values: CDR1 SGHKS, CDR2 YYEKEE (reference sequence). The CDR3: CASSSISKETQYF. The DNA of the CDR3 is TGTGCCAGCAGTTCGATCAGTAAAGAGACCCAGTACTTC.

J is TRBJ1-1 and V is TRBV6-5; unclear D gene. This CDR3 spans 12 amino acids. V was cut by 6 bases and J by 3 bases, with 8 bases left in between. Germline CDR1 and CDR2: MNHEY and SVGAGI. The CDR3 sequence is CASRAAYTEAFF. The CDR3 DNA reads TGTGCCAGCAGGGCAGCCTACACTGAAGCTTTCTTT.

The chain is built from TRBV7-3 and TRBJ2-2; D perhaps matches TRBD2 (6 bases). Germline CDR1 and CDR2: SGHTA and FQGTGA. This CDR3 region has 15 residues. Deletions cut 2 bases from V and 2 bases from J, with 9 bases between. The CDR3 DNA sequence: TGTGCCAGCAGCTTAGTCGGGGGAAACACCGGGGAGCTGTTTTTT. It encodes CASSLVGGNTGELFF. Full variable domain (missing parts from reference TRBV7-3 and TRBJ2-2): GAGVSQTPSNKVTEKGKYVELRCDPISGHTALYWYRQSLGQGPEFLIYFQGTGAADDSGLPNDRFFAVRPEGSVSTLKIQRTERGDSAVYLCASSLVGGNTGELFFGEGSRLTVL.

This clone has more than one count but fewer than ten. V and J are TRBV29-1 and TRBJ2-7; the D is unclear. Trimming removed 3 bases at V and 3 bases at J, with 9 bases between. This CDR3 has 12 residues. Germline V lookup: CDR1 SQVTM, CDR2 ANQGSEA. The CDR3 region has the DNA TGCAGCGTTGATAATTGGGGCTACGAGCAGTACTTC. It translates to CSVDNWGYEQYF.

The V call is TRBV9, the J call TRBJ2-5, with TRBD2 identical over 13 bases. Germline values: CDR1 SGDLS, CDR2 YYNGEE. The V gene end was trimmed by 4 bases and the J gene end by 2 bases; junction bases not matched to a gene: 5. The CDR3 contains 16 residues. The CDR3 is CASSKGLAGTQETQYF. CDR3 in DNA: TGTGCCAGCAGCAAGGGACTAGCGGGGACTCAAGAGACCCAGTACTTC.

This sequence joins TRBV18 and TRBJ2-7; maybe TRBD1 (5 bases). The length of the CDR3 is 13 residues. The V gene lost 3 bases and the J gene lost 6 bases, with 12 bases spanning the gap. Germline V gene lookup returns CDR1 KGHSH and CDR2 LQKENI. CDR3 DNA: TGTGCCAGCTCACCGGTACCTCAGGGCGAGCAGTACTTC. Protein: CASSPVPQGEQYF.

This clone was picked up a small number of times. This chain uses TRBV7-3 with TRBJ2-5, with D hard to call. Deletions cut 5 bases from V and 1 base from J, with 14 bases between. The germline CDR1 and CDR2 sequences are SGHTA and FQGTGA. The CDR3 totals 15 residues. The CDR3 region is CASSDPAGPQETQYF. In DNA form, the CDR3 reads TGTGCCAGCAGCGATCCGGCCGGGCCCCAAGAGACCCAGTACTTC.

This chain connects TRBV30 to TRBJ1-4; no reliable D call. The V gene lost 1 base and the J gene lost 8 bases, with 8 bases spanning the gap. Germline values: CDR1 GTSNPN, CDR2 SVGIG (reference sequence). The CDR3 is 12 amino acids. The CDR3 here is CAWSGTVEKLFF. Written as DNA, the CDR3 is TGTGCCTGGAGTGGGACTGTCGAAAAACTGTTTTTT. The full variable domain, rest sourced from reference TRBV30 and TRBJ1-4, is SQTIHQWPATLVQPVGSPLSLECTVEGTSNPNLYWYRQAAGRGLQLLFYSVGIGQISSEVPQNLSASRPQDRQFILSSKKLLLSDSGFYLCAWSGTVEKLFFGSGTQLSVL.

In the case of this clone: Other DNA sequences in the sample encode the same CDR3. The chain is built from TRBV11-1 and TRBJ2-5; D assignment may be TRBD1 or TRBD2 (5 bases each). Trimming cost V 5 bases and J 4 bases, with 14 bases left between them. Germline CDR1 is SGHAT and CDR2 is FQDESV (reference sequence). The CDR3 has 14 amino acids. CDR3 sequence (DNA): TGTGCCAGCAGCCCCGGACGGGGCGGAGAGACCCAGTACTTC. Its translation: CASSPGRGGETQYF.

The rearrangement joins TRBV2 to TRBJ1-2; no reliable D call. Between the trimmed V and J ends, which lost 5 bases and 9 bases, there was a span of 10 bases. Germline V lookup: CDR1 SNHLY, CDR2 FYNNEI. CDR3 size: 11 residues. The CDR3 is CASSLRGSYTF. The CDR3 DNA follows: TGTGCCAGCAGTTTACGAGGGAGCTACACCTTC. Full variable domain (rest looked up from reference TRBV2 and TRBJ1-2): EPEVTQTPSHQVTQMGQEVILRCVPISNHLYFYWYRQILGQKVEFLVSFYNNEISEKSEIFDDQFSVERPDGSNFTLKIRSTKLEDSAMYFCASSLRGSYTFGSGTRLTVV.

The chain uses TRBV2 and TRBJ1-3, with 9 positions matching TRBD1. V was clipped by 6 bases and J by 1 base; unmatched bases: 4. The CDR3 spans 15 residues. Germline-derived CDR1 and CDR2 are SNHLY and FYNNEI. CDR3 loop: CASRGQGGSGNTIYF. DNA of the CDR3: TGTGCCAGCAGGGGACAGGGAGGTTCTGGAAACACCATATATTTT.

V gene TRBV3-1 (or the pseudogene TRBV3-2) combines with J gene TRBJ1-2; no reliable D call. This CDR3 spans 15 amino acids. Germline CDR1 reads LGHDT; CDR2 reads YNNKEL (reference sequence). The V gene lost 4 bases and the J gene lost 5 bases, with 17 bases spanning the gap. CDR3: CASSPRRVGEYGYTF. The CDR3 region has the DNA TGTGCCAGCAGCCCCCGACGGGTAGGCGAATATGGCTACACCTTC.

The rearrangement uses TRBV6-5 and TRBJ2-3, with 8 bases lining up with TRBD2. The J segment lost 2 bases and the V segment lost 8 bases, leaving 9 bases of the junction unmatched. Germline lookup yields CDR1 MNHEY and CDR2 SVGAGI. This CDR3 is built from 15 residues. CDR3 DNA: TGTGCCAGCGGCGAACTAGCGGCGTCCACAGATACGCAGTATTTT. Amino acid sequence: CASGELAASTDTQYF.

The V call is TRBV28, the J call TRBJ2-3; weak D call: TRBD1 (7 bases). V shed 1 base and J shed 2 bases, with 13 bases lying between them. Germline V lookup: CDR1 MDHEN, CDR2 SYDVKM. The CDR3 extends over 16 amino acids. The CDR3 bases are TGTGCCAGCAGTTTATTGCAGGGGGGAGTCACAGATACGCAGTATTTT. Its protein product is CASSLLQGGVTDTQYF.

V gene TRBV6-5 combines with J gene TRBJ2-7; TRBD1 is a possible D gene (6 bases). Deletions cut 5 bases from V and 2 bases from J, with 13 bases between. The CDR3 extends over 14 amino acids. Germline CDR1 and CDR2: MNHEY and SVGAGI. CDR3 loop: CASSRDITTYEQYF. In DNA form, the CDR3 reads TGTGCCAGCAGTAGGGACATTACTACCTACGAGCAGTACTTC.

The J gene is TRBJ1-1, the V gene TRBV6-6; D not resolved. Germline V CDR1 and CDR2: MNHNY, SVGAGI (reference sequence). Trimming shortened V by 0 bases and J by 1 base, and 9 bases separated the two germline ends. This CDR3 is 15 amino acids long. The CDR3 DNA is TGTGCCAGCAGTTACTCGGCAAGTTGGAACACTGAAGCTTTCTTT. Its protein is CASSYSASWNTEAFF.

The chain uses TRBV5-3 and TRBJ1-5; tentatively, D is TRBD1 (6 bases). TRBV5-3 is placed among ORFs of uncertain function. The CDR3 consists of 15 residues. Trimming cost V 0 bases and J 4 bases, with 11 bases left between them. The CDR3 reads CARSLDREGNQPQHF. As DNA, the CDR3 is TGTGCCAGAAGCTTGGACAGGGAAGGAAATCAGCCCCAGCATTTT.

This clone was found a few times. This chain connects TRBV5-4 to TRBJ2-7; 10 bases map to TRBD1. There are 15 residues in the CDR3. V gave up 0 bases and J gave up 3 bases; unmatched junction bases: 3. Germline CDR1 reads SGHNT; CDR2 reads YYREEE (reference sequence). CDR3 DNA: TGTGCCAGCAGCTTGGCCGGGACAGGGGTCTACGAGCAGTACTTC. Translation gives CASSLAGTGVYEQYF.

The CDR3, as DNA: TGTGCCAGCAGTCCCCGGGACATGGATGAAAAACTGTTTTTT. It codes for CASSPRDMDEKLFF. The chain is built from TRBV6-5 and TRBJ1-4, with D possibly TRBD1 on 6 matching bases. V was pared by 5 bases and J by 6 bases, with 13 bases between. Per the germline V gene, CDR1 is MNHEY and CDR2 is SVGAGI. The CDR3 is made up of 14 amino acids.

This clone is labeled medium-sized. The chain couples TRBV9 to TRBJ2-2, with 7 bases matching TRBD1. The junction had 3 bases not matched to a gene; V was cut back by 3 bases and J by 1 base. Germline CDR1 reads SGDLS; CDR2 reads YYNGEE. The CDR3 loop spans 15 amino acids. The CDR3: CASSGRQGNTGELFF. Written as DNA, the CDR3 is TGTGCCAGCAGCGGTCGACAGGGGAACACCGGGGAGCTGTTTTTT.

The V and J genes are TRBV24-1 and TRBJ2-5, with a possible D match to TRBD2 (7 bases). CDR1 is KGHDR, CDR2 SFDVKD, per germline. This CDR3 is 14 amino acids long. The V gene lost 9 bases and the J gene lost 4 bases, with 17 bases spanning the gap. CDR3 in DNA: TGTGCCACCGCTCCGCGGGGGCGGAGAGAGACCCAGTACTTC. It translates to CATAPRGRRETQYF.

The rearrangement links TRBV5-4 to TRBJ1-2; no reliable D call. CDR1 SGHNT and CDR2 YYREEE come from the germline V gene (reference sequence). The CDR3 spans 15 residues. V was trimmed by 5 bases and J by 4 bases, leaving 18 bases between them. In nucleotides, the CDR3 is TGTGCCAGCAGACCCTCCGGCGCCGGGAGCTATGGCTACACCTTC. This translates into CASRPSGAGSYGYTF. The full variable domain, in which reference TRBV5-4 and TRBJ1-2 provide the parts outside the CDR3, is ETGVTQSPTHLIKTRGQQVTLRCSSQSGHNTVSWYQQALGQGPQFIFQYYREEENGRGNFPPRFSGLQFPNYSSELNVNALELDDSALYLCASRPSGAGSYGYTFGSGTRLTVV.